Shown below are 16 T cell receptor beta chains from a single sample sequenced in a study of blood T cell repertoires in COVID-19. Clones were read by immunoSEQ multiplex PCR, and TCRdb kept only the in-frame ones, dropping some. The table has some 150,000 clones, about four fifths seen once. Sequencing was carried out using peripheral blood. The receptors stem from a woman aged 70 to 79 with acute or convalescent COVID-19.

This chain connects TRBV27 to TRBJ2-2; no definite D call. V shed 5 bases and J shed 7 bases, with 11 bases lying between them. Germline V gene data show CDR1 as MNHEY and CDR2 as SMNVEV (reference sequence). The CDR3 is 13 residues long. The CDR3 protein is CASSPQVGGELFF. DNA for the CDR3: TGTGCCAGCAGTCCGCAGGTTGGCGGGGAGCTGTTTTTT.

The genes are TRBV6-5 and TRBJ2-1; perhaps TRBD2 as D (5 bases). The germline V gene encodes CDR1 MNHEY and CDR2 SVGAGI. The V end lost 3 bases, the J end lost 2 bases, and 8 bases lay between the germline ends. This CDR3 region has 14 residues. The CDR3 spells CASSYRAAYNEQFF. As DNA, the CDR3 is TGTGCCAGCAGTTATAGAGCGGCCTACAATGAGCAGTTCTTC.

This clone was counted between two and nine times. In DNA form, the CDR3 reads TGTGCCAGCAGTGAAAGGACAGGGGGAGGGAATGAGCAGTTCTTC. This codes for CASSERTGGGNEQFF. The rearrangement links TRBV6-1 to TRBJ2-1, with 10 bases identical to TRBD1. The V gene end was trimmed by 2 bases and the J gene end by 7 bases; junction bases not matched to a gene: 5. Germline V gene lookup returns CDR1 MNHNS and CDR2 SASEGT. The CDR3 has 15 residues.

This chain joins TRBV10-3 and TRBJ1-5; 7 bases line up with TRBD1. After removal of 10 bases from V and 1 base from J, the junction contained 19 bases not matched to a gene. The germline V gene has CDR1 ENHRY and CDR2 SYGVKD. The CDR3 runs 18 residues. The CDR3 DNA reads TGTGCCACCCGCGGGGGGTCAGGGGGGTCGAGAAGCAATCAGCCCCAGCATTTT. Protein sequence: CATRGGSGGSRSNQPQHF.

V gene TRBV29-1 combines with J gene TRBJ2-1, with D maybe TRBD2 (6 bases). CDR1 is SQVTM, CDR2 ANQGSEA, per germline. The V and J ends lost 6 bases and 3 bases respectively, with 9 bases between them. The CDR3 consists of 12 residues. DNA of the CDR3: TGCAGCGTGGGGACTTTCTACAATGAGCAGTTCTTC. Amino acid sequence: CSVGTFYNEQFF.

J is TRBJ2-1 and V is TRBV19, with 9 bases matching TRBD1. V shed 6 bases and J 4 bases; nucleotides not matched to a gene: 7. The CDR3 runs to 15 residues. CDR1 and CDR2 (germline): LNHDA, SQIVND (reference sequence). The CDR3 sequence: CASRAGTGLYNEQFF. CDR3 in DNA: TGTGCCAGTAGGGCAGGGACAGGGCTTTACAATGAGCAGTTCTTC.

The chain employs TRBV7-9 and TRBJ1-1; 11 nucleotides match TRBD1. From germline, CDR1 is SEHNR and CDR2 FQNEAQ (reference sequence). This CDR3 has 14 residues. V was clipped by 4 bases and J by 4 bases; unmatched bases: 2. CDR3 in DNA: TGTGCCAGCAGCTACGGGACAGGGGGCACTGAAGCTTTCTTT. Translation gives CASSYGTGGTEAFF. Using reference TRBV7-9 and TRBJ1-1 for the parts outside the CDR3, the full variable domain is DTGVSQNPRHKITKRGQNVTFRCDPISEHNRLYWYRQTLGQGPEFLTYFQNEAQLEKSRLLSDRFSAERPKGSFSTLEIQRTEQGDSAMYLCASSYGTGGTEAFFGQGTRLTVV.

This clone was seen once. This rearrangement joins TRBV3-1 (or the pseudogene TRBV3-2) to TRBJ2-1, with 13 bases that match TRBD2. Losses at the gene ends were 5 bases for V and 5 bases for J; bases not matched to a gene: 9. This CDR3 comprises 17 residues. Germline V gene data show CDR1 as LGHDT and CDR2 as YNNKEL (reference sequence). Here the CDR3 reads CASSARRTSGSDNEQFF. CDR3 DNA: TGTGCCAGCAGCGCGCGGAGGACTAGCGGGAGTGACAATGAGCAGTTCTTC.

The chain couples TRBV27 to TRBJ1-5; the match to TRBD1 covers 9 bases. J gave up 7 bases and V 4 bases, and 5 bases lay outside the gene matches. Germline lookup yields CDR1 MNHEY and CDR2 SMNVEV (reference sequence). This CDR3 has 14 residues. CDR3 in amino acids: CASSSGQGSQPQHF. The CDR3 bases are TGTGCCAGCAGTTCCGGACAGGGGAGCCAGCCCCAGCATTTT.

V gene TRBV20-1 combines with J gene TRBJ2-1; 7 nucleotides line up with TRBD2. CDR1 and CDR2 from the germline V gene are DFQATT and SNEGSKA (reference sequence). V was clipped by 6 bases and J by 7 bases; unmatched bases: 3. The CDR3 is 11 amino acids. This CDR3 reads CSAGGTNEQFF. The CDR3 DNA reads as TGCAGTGCGGGGGGGACGAATGAGCAGTTCTTC.

The J gene is TRBJ2-1, the V gene TRBV11-3; a weak D match, TRBD1 (5 bases). V was cut by 6 bases and J by 6 bases, with 9 bases left in between. CDR1 SGHNT and CDR2 YENEEA come from the germline V gene. The CDR3 totals 12 residues. The CDR3 sequence is CASSLGLNEQFF. The CDR3 DNA is TGTGCCAGCAGTTTGGGGCTCAATGAGCAGTTCTTC.

The V gene is TRBV30, the J gene TRBJ1-2, with 7 nucleotides matching TRBD1. Germline CDR1 is GTSNPN and CDR2 is SVGIG (reference sequence). The CDR3 extends over 15 amino acids. V trimming: 3 bases; J trimming: 4 bases; junction bases outside the gene matches: 11. The CDR3 coding sequence is TGTGCCTGGAGAGGGGACAGCATTGGGCTCTATGGCTACACCTTC. This gives the protein CAWRGDSIGLYGYTF.

The J gene is TRBJ1-6, the V gene TRBV4-3; D not resolved. The germline V gene has CDR1 LGHNA and CDR2 YSLEER. Between the trimmed V and J ends, which lost 0 bases and 7 bases, there was a span of 10 bases. The CDR3 covers 15 residues. CDR3 amino acids: CASSQDEVGNSPLHF. In nucleotides, the CDR3 is TGCGCCAGCAGCCAAGATGAAGTCGGGAATTCACCCCTCCACTTT.

The V and J genes are TRBV5-5 and TRBJ1-2; D is ambiguous. Trimming shortened V by 0 bases and J by 6 bases, and 6 bases separated the two germline ends. The germline V gene encodes CDR1 SGHKS and CDR2 YYEKEE (reference sequence). The CDR3 sequence is 12 residues long. CDR3 nucleotides: TGTGCCAGCAGCTTGGAGAGCCATGGCTACACCTTC. Encoded protein: CASSLESHGYTF.

The gene calls are TRBV6-5 and TRBJ1-2; D uncertain. V lost 0 bases and J lost 5, with 10 bases in between. Germline loops: CDR1 MNHEY, CDR2 SVGAGI. The CDR3 loop spans 14 amino acids. CDR3 nucleotides: TGTGCCAGCAGTTACTCAAGGGAGGGTTATGGCTACACCTTC. This codes for CASSYSREGYGYTF.

The chain has TRBV11-2 and TRBJ1-2; no clear D. This CDR3 contains 13 residues. With 5 bases removed from V and 2 bases from J, the gap between germline ends came to 9 bases. Germline V gene sequence: CDR1 SGHAT, CDR2 FQNNGV. For the CDR3, the DNA is TGTGCCAGCAGCGAAGGGAGAAACTATGGCTACACCTTC. Its protein is CASSEGRNYGYTF.